These 26 T cell receptor beta chains were all obtained from the same sample, sequenced in a study of cytomegalovirus exposure and HLA in healthy donors. 13 Jbeta primers and 60 Vbeta primers were used for the PCR. Here immunoSEQ multiplex PCR was the method, and the copy in TCRdb shows in-frame clones only, minus some. The sample has 100,000 to 140,000 clones, 70% to 80% seen once. The sequenced material came from PBMCs. The receptors were gathered from a man in his late teens or twenties in good health and CMV-seronegative.

This clone was seen a few times. The same CDR3 also results from other DNA sequences found in this sample. The V and J genes are TRBV11-3 and TRBJ2-7; the D gene is possibly TRBD1 (5 bases). V lost 2 bases, J lost 0 bases, and 5 bases lay in between. This CDR3 region has 13 residues. Germline V gene data show CDR1 as SGHNT and CDR2 as YENEEA. CDR3 sequence (DNA): TGTGCCAGCAGCTTACAGGGCTCCTACGAGCAGTACTTC. This gives the protein CASSLQGSYEQYF.

V and J are TRBV19 and TRBJ1-2; 7 bases line up with TRBD1. This CDR3 has 14 residues. V shed 6 bases and J 2 bases; nucleotides not matched to a gene: 6. CDR1 and CDR2 (germline): LNHDA, SQIVND (reference sequence). The CDR3 reads CASRPTGDNYGYTF. Here the CDR3 DNA reads TGTGCCAGTAGACCCACAGGGGACAACTATGGCTACACCTTC.

The J gene is TRBJ1-2, the V gene TRBV5-4, with D possibly matching TRBD1 (5 bases). Looked up from germline, CDR1 is SGHNT and CDR2 is YYREEE (reference sequence). This CDR3 contains 14 residues. V lost 0 bases, J lost 1 base, and 7 bases lay in between. CDR3 loop: CASSLGRGNYGYTF. The CDR3 DNA reads TGTGCCAGCAGCTTGGGAAGGGGTAACTATGGCTACACCTTC.

The chain's CDR3 is CASSQDPGQTTEAFF. The CDR3 nucleotides read TGTGCCAGCAGCCAAGATCCCGGACAGACAACTGAAGCTTTCTTT. The chain employs TRBV4-2 and TRBJ1-1, with D possibly TRBD1 on 6 matching bases. Germline V gene sequence: CDR1 LGHNA, CDR2 YNFKEQ. The CDR3 sequence is 15 residues long. The V end lost 0 bases, the J end lost 5 bases, and 13 bases lay between the germline ends.

The J gene is TRBJ1-6, the V gene TRBV6-4; D call uncertain. CDR1 is MRHNA, CDR2 SNTAGT, per germline. The V end lost 0 bases, the J end lost 8 bases, and 5 bases lay between the germline ends. This CDR3 comprises 13 residues. The CDR3: CASSDSRYSPLHF. The CDR3 DNA is TGTGCCAGCAGTGACTCGAGATATTCACCCCTCCACTTT.

The chain links TRBV6-5 to TRBJ2-3; D might be TRBD1 (5 bases). This CDR3 has 14 residues. Trimming removed 2 bases at V and 4 bases at J, with 10 bases between. CDR1 is MNHEY, CDR2 SVGAGI, per germline. The CDR3 DNA is TGTGCCAGCAGTTACAGGGGTACCGCAGATACGCAGTATTTT. Its protein product is CASSYRGTADTQYF.

The chain uses TRBV7-9 and TRBJ2-3, with D perhaps TRBD1 or TRBD2 (5 bases each). This CDR3 has 14 residues. Per the germline V gene, CDR1 is SEHNR and CDR2 is FQNEAQ (reference sequence). V was shortened by 10 bases and J by 2 bases, with 16 bases between the two germline ends. This chain's CDR3 is CATRGPGPTDTQYF. The CDR3 DNA reads as TGTGCCACCAGAGGGCCAGGGCCCACAGATACGCAGTATTTT.

The chain couples TRBV6-1 to TRBJ2-1; no clear D. The CDR3 covers 14 residues. The germline gives CDR1 MNHNS, CDR2 SASEGT. Trimming took 5 bases from V and 0 from J, leaving 8 bases between them. CDR3 in amino acids: CASSFTSSYNEQFF. The CDR3 bases are TGTGCCAGCAGTTTTACGAGCTCCTACAATGAGCAGTTCTTC.

This clone was observed a few times. This chain joins TRBV27 and TRBJ2-2; 11 bases map to TRBD1. The CDR3 is made up of 15 amino acids. Germline CDR1 and CDR2: MNHEY and SMNVEV (reference sequence). V lost 10 bases to trimming and J lost 3 bases; unmatched junction nucleotides: 7. The CDR3 sequence: CATRSGQGDTGELFF. CDR3 coding DNA: TGTGCCACAAGGTCGGGACAGGGGGACACCGGGGAGCTGTTTTTT.

This clone was detected only once. This chain uses TRBV6-5 with TRBJ2-5, with 8 bases aligning to TRBD1. This CDR3 is built from 16 residues. Per the germline V gene, CDR1 is MNHEY and CDR2 is SVGAGI. V lost 0 bases to trimming and J lost 4 bases; unmatched junction nucleotides: 7. The CDR3 DNA reads TGTGCCAGCAGTTACTCCCCAGGGGGCCAGGGAGAGACCCAGTACTTC. Its protein is CASSYSPGGQGETQYF.

V usage is TRBV29-1 and J usage is TRBJ1-1; 12 nucleotides match TRBD1. With 3 bases clipped from V and 13 bases from J, the junction kept 9 bases outside the gene matches. The CDR3 covers 13 residues. CDR1 is SQVTM, CDR2 ANQGSEA, per germline. CDR3 DNA sequence: TGCAGCGTTGAGTCTGGGACAGGGGGCTTTGTTTTCTTT. Translating gives CSVESGTGGFVFF.

This rearrangement joins TRBV9 to TRBJ1-3; perhaps TRBD1 as D (5 bases). Trimming left V 0 bases short and J 4 bases short, with 14 bases between. This CDR3 region has 16 residues. Germline CDR1 SGDLS, CDR2 YYNGEE. The CDR3 is CASSVGLRDLGNTIYF. The CDR3 DNA sequence: TGTGCCAGCAGCGTAGGACTCAGGGATTTGGGAAACACCATATATTTT.

This chain uses TRBV19 with TRBJ2-7; 8 bases are a match to TRBD2. CDR1 and CDR2 (germline): LNHDA, SQIVND (reference sequence). V dropped 9 bases and J dropped 0; count of bases not matched to a gene: 16. This CDR3 is 17 amino acids long. CDR3 sequence reads: CASAGRGGGSSSYEQYF. In DNA, the CDR3 is TGTGCCAGCGCAGGTCGAGGCGGGGGGTCCTCCTCCTACGAGCAGTACTTC.

The rearrangement uses TRBV2 and TRBJ1-6; the D is unclear. The CDR3 length is 16 residues. Per the germline V gene, CDR1 is SNHLY and CDR2 is FYNNEI. Trimming left V 6 bases short and J 1 base short, with 13 bases between. This CDR3 reads CASRPGGRSYNSPLHF. The CDR3 DNA sequence: TGTGCCAGCAGGCCAGGTGGCAGGTCCTATAATTCACCCCTCCACTTT.

The chain is built from TRBV29-1 and TRBJ2-1; weak D call: TRBD1 (6 bases). CDR3 length: 13 residues. V gave up 7 bases and J gave up 4 bases, with 14 bases separating them. Looked up from germline, CDR1 is SQVTM and CDR2 is ANQGSEA. The CDR3 is CSAEKDRYNEQFF. The CDR3 bases are TGCAGCGCTGAGAAAGACAGGTACAATGAGCAGTTCTTC.

V and J are TRBV20-1 and TRBJ2-7; no firm D call. Germline assignment: CDR1 DFQATT and CDR2 SNEGSKA (reference sequence). Deletions cut 3 bases from V and 7 bases from J, with 10 bases between. This CDR3 has 11 residues. In DNA, the CDR3 is TGCAGTGCTAGTTACGGTCGGGAGCAGTACTTC. Translation gives CSASYGREQYF.

This chain's CDR3 is CASSVAQGAQDEKLFF. DNA for the CDR3: TGTGCCAGCAGCGTAGCCCAGGGGGCACAGGATGAAAAACTGTTTTTT. This sequence joins TRBV9 and TRBJ1-4, with 8 bases identical to TRBD1. J gave up 6 bases and V 0 bases, and 7 bases lay outside the gene matches. The CDR3 has 16 amino acids. Per the germline V gene, CDR1 is SGDLS and CDR2 is YYNGEE.

The rearrangement uses TRBV15 and TRBJ2-7; a possible D gene is TRBD1 (5 bases). The CDR3 runs to 14 residues. The germline CDR1 and CDR2 sequences are LNHNV and YYDKDF (reference sequence). Trimming removed 6 bases at V and 0 bases at J, with 12 bases between. In DNA form, the CDR3 reads TGTGCCACCAGTGGACATTCGGGCTCCTACGAGCAGTACTTC. It specifies CATSGHSGSYEQYF.

The chain uses TRBV4-2 and TRBJ2-3, with TRBD2 matching over 11 bases. The CDR3 contains 16 residues. The germline gives CDR1 LGHNA, CDR2 YNFKEQ. The V gene end was trimmed by 0 bases and the J gene end by 6 bases; junction bases not matched to a gene: 5. The CDR3: CASSQEGSGGADTQYF. For the CDR3, the DNA is TGTGCCAGCAGCCAAGAGGGTAGCGGGGGGGCGGATACGCAGTATTTT.

V gene TRBV5-6 combines with J gene TRBJ2-1; 9 positions match TRBD1. The V gene end was trimmed by 4 bases and the J gene end by 4 bases; junction bases not matched to a gene: 6. The CDR3 is 15 residues long. Germline CDR1 is SGHDT and CDR2 is YYEEEE. The CDR3 loop reads CASSPGQGLYNEQFF. As DNA, the CDR3 is TGTGCCAGCAGCCCAGGACAGGGGTTGTACAATGAGCAGTTCTTC.

The chain links TRBV5-1 to TRBJ1-4, with D uncertain. The CDR3 spans 15 residues. The germline V gene encodes CDR1 SGHRS and CDR2 YFSETQ. V gave up 2 bases and J gave up 2 bases, with 10 bases separating them. The CDR3 bases are TGCGCCAGCAGCTTAGAGGGTTTCACTAATGAAAAACTGTTTTTT. Its protein product is CASSLEGFTNEKLFF.

J is TRBJ1-6 and V is TRBV4-1; TRBD1 might be the D (6 bases). Germline CDR1 is MGHRA and CDR2 is YSYEKL. The CDR3 has 14 amino acids. The germline V and J ends were trimmed by 5 bases and 9 bases, with 14 bases remaining between them. This CDR3 reads CASSRGGVSSPLHF. For the CDR3, the DNA is TGCGCCAGCAGCAGGGGGGGCGTAAGTTCACCCCTCCACTTT.

The chain links TRBV9 to TRBJ2-5, with a tentative D call TRBD2 (5 bases). Trimming stripped 0 bases from V and 1 base from J, with 16 bases between. The CDR3 length is 17 residues. Germline V CDR1 and CDR2: SGDLS, YYNGEE. CDR3 loop: CASSVDLEGDLQETQYF. As DNA, the CDR3 is TGTGCCAGCAGCGTAGATTTAGAGGGCGACCTCCAAGAGACCCAGTACTTC.

The J gene is TRBJ1-5, the V gene TRBV4-2, with 7 bases that match TRBD1. The V gene end was trimmed by 3 bases and the J gene end by 4 bases; junction bases not matched to a gene: 9. The CDR3 extends over 16 amino acids. In germline, CDR1 is LGHNA, CDR2 YNFKEQ. CDR3 nucleotides: TGTGCCAGCAGCCAGTCTACAGGGGCTCGGAATCAGCCCCAGCATTTT. Translation: CASSQSTGARNQPQHF.

The gene calls are TRBV14 and TRBJ2-7, with 9 bases lining up with TRBD1. The germline V gene has CDR1 SGHDN and CDR2 FVKESK. V was clipped by 3 bases and J by 3 bases; unmatched bases: 6. The CDR3 is made up of 15 amino acids. CDR3: CASSHGTGSFYEQYF. The CDR3 DNA sequence: TGTGCCAGCAGCCACGGGACAGGGAGCTTCTACGAGCAGTACTTC.

In this sample, this clone turned up once. The chain links TRBV29-1 to TRBJ2-3; D unresolved. The CDR3 length is 12 residues. Trimming cost V 3 bases and J 6 bases, with 10 bases left between them. Germline V lookup: CDR1 SQVTM, CDR2 ANQGSEA. CDR3 region: CSVESPVDTQYF. Here the CDR3 DNA reads TGCAGCGTTGAGTCCCCCGTGGATACGCAGTATTTT.